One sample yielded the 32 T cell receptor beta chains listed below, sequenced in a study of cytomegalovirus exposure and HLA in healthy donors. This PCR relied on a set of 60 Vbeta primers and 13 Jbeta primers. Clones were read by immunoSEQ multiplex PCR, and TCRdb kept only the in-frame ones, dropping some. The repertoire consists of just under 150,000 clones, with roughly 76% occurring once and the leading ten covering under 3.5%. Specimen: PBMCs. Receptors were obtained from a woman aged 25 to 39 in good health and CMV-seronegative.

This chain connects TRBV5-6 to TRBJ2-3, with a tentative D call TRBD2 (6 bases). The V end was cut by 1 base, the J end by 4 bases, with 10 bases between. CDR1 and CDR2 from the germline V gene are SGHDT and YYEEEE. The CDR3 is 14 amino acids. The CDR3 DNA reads TGTGCCAGCAGCTTGAATGGAGGGGCAGATACGCAGTATTTT. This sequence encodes CASSLNGGADTQYF. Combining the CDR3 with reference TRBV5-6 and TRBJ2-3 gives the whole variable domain DAGVTQSPTHLIKTRGQQVTLRCSPKSGHDTVSWYQQALGQGPQFIFQYYEEEERQRGNFPDRFSGHQFPNYSSELNVNALLLGDSALYLCASSLNGGADTQYFGPGTRLTVL.

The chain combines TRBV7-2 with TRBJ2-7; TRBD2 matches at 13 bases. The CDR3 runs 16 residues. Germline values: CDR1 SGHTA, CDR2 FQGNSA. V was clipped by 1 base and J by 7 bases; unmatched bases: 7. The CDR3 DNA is TGTGCCAGCAGCTTAGAGGGACTAGCGGGAATCAGGGAGCAGTACTTC. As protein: CASSLEGLAGIREQYF.

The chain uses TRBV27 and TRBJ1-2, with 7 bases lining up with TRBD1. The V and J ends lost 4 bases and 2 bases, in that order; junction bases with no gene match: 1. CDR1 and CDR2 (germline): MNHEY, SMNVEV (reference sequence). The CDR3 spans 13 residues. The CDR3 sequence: CASSWDSNYGYTF. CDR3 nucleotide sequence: TGTGCCAGCAGTTGGGACAGCAACTATGGCTACACCTTC.

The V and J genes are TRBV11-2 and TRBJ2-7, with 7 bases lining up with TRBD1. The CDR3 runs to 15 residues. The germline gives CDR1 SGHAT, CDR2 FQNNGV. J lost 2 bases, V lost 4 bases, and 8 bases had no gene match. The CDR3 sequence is CASSYSPDRTYEQYF. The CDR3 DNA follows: TGTGCCAGCAGCTATTCCCCGGACAGGACCTACGAGCAGTACTTC.

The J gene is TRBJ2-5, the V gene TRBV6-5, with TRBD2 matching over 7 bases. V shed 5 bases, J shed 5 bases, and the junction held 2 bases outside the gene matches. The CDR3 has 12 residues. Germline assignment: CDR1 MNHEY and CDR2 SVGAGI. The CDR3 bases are TGTGCCAGCAGTCCCGGGGGGGAGACCCAGTACTTC. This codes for CASSPGGETQYF.

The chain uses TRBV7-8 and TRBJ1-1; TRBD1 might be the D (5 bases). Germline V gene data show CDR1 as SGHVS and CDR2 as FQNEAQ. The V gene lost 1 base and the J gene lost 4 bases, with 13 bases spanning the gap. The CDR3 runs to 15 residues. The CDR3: CASSLGERGRTEAFF. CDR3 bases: TGTGCCAGCAGCTTAGGGGAGCGGGGACGCACTGAAGCTTTCTTT.

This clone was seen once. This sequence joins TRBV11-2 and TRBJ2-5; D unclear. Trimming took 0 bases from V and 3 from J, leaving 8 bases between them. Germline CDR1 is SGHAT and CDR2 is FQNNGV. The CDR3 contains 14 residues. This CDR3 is CASSLEWAEETQYF. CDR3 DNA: TGTGCCAGCAGCTTAGAGTGGGCCGAAGAGACCCAGTACTTC. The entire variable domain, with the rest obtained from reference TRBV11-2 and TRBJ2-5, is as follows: EAGVAQSPRYKIIEKRQSVAFWCNPISGHATLYWYQQILGQGPKLLIQFQNNGVVDDSQLPKDRFSAERLKGVDSTLKIQPAKLEDSAVYLCASSLEWAEETQYFGPGTRLLVL.

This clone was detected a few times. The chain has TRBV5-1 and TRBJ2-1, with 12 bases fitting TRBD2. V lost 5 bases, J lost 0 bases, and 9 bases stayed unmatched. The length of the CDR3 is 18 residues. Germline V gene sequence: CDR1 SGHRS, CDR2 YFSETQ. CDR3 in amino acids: CASRVRTSGISSYNEQFF. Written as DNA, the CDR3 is TGCGCCAGCAGAGTGAGGACTAGCGGGATCAGCTCCTACAATGAGCAGTTCTTC.

CDR3 protein: CSASLEYEQFF. The CDR3 DNA is TGCAGTGCTAGTTTAGAGTACGAGCAGTTCTTC. V is TRBV20-1 and J is TRBJ2-1; D is uncertain. Trimming removed 3 bases at V and 10 bases at J, with 10 bases between. Germline CDR1 is DFQATT and CDR2 is SNEGSKA (reference sequence). The CDR3 length is 11 residues.

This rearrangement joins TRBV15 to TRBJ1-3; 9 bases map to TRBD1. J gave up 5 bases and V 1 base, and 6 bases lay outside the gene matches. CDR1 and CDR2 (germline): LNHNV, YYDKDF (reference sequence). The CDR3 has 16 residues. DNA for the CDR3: TGTGCCACCAGCAGAGCGGCAGGGACAGGGCGAAACACCATATATTTT. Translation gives CATSRAAGTGRNTIYF.

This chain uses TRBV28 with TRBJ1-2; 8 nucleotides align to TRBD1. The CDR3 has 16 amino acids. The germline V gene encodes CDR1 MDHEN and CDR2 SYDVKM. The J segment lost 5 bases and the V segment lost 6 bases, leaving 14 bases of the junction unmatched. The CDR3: CASSLTQGAGGYGYTF. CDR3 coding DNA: TGTGCCAGCAGCCTAACTCAGGGGGCAGGGGGATATGGCTACACCTTC.

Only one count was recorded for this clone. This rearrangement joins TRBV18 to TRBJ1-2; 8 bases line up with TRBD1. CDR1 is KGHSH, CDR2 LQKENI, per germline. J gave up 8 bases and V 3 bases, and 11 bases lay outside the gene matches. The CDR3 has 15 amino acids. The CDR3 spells CASSPKIGQGGGYTF. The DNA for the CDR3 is TGTGCCAGCTCACCTAAGATAGGACAGGGTGGAGGCTACACCTTC.

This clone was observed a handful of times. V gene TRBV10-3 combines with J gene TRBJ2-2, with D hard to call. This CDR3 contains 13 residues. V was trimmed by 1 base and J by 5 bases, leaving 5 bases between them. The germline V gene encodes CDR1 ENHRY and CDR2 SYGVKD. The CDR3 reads CAISEFGTGELFF. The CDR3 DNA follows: TGTGCCATCAGTGAGTTCGGGACCGGGGAGCTGTTTTTT.

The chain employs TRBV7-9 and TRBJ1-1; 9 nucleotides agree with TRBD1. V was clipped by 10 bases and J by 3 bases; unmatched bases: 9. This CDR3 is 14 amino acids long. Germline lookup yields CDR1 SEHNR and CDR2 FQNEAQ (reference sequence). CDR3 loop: CAIQPGQGHTEAFF. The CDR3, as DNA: TGTGCCATACAACCGGGACAGGGTCACACTGAAGCTTTCTTT.

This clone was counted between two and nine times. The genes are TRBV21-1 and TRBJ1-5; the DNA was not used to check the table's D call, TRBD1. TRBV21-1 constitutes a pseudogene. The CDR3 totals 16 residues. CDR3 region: CASLEGTDYSNQPQHF. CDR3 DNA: TGTGCCAGCCTCGAAGGGACAGACTATAGCAATCAGCCCCAGCATTTT.

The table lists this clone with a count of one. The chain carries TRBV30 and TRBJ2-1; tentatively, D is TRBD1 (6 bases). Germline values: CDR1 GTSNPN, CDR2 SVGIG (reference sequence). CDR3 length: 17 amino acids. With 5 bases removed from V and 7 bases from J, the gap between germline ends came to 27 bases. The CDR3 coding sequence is TGTGCCTGGGCTGCGGCGACAGGATTGGGTTGGAGGAATGAGCAGTTCTTC. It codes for CAWAAATGLGWRNEQFF.

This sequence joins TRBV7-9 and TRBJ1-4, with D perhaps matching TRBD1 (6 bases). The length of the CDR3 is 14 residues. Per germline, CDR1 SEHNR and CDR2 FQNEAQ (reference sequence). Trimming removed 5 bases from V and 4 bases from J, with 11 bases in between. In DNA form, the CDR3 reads TGTGCCAGCAGCCCGACAGGACGTAATGAAAAACTGTTTTTT. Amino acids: CASSPTGRNEKLFF.

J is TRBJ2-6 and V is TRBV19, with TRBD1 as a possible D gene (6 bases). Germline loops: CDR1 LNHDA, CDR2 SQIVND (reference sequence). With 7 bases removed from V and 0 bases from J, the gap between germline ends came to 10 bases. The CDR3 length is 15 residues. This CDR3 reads CASNRDTSGANVLTF. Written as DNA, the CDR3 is TGTGCCAGTAACCGGGACACCTCTGGGGCCAACGTCCTGACTTTC.

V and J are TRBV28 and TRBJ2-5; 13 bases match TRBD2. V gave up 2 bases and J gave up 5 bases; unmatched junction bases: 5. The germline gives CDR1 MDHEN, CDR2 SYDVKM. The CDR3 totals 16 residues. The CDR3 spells CASSLTSGRALETQYF. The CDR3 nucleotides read TGTGCCAGCAGTTTAACTAGCGGGAGGGCCTTGGAGACCCAGTACTTC.

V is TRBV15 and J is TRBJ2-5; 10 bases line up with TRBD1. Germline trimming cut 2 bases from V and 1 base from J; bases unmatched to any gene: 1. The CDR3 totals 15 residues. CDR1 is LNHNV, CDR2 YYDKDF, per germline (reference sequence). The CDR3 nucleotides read TGTGCCACCAGCAGAAGGGACAGGGGCCAAGAGACCCAGTACTTC. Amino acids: CATSRRDRGQETQYF. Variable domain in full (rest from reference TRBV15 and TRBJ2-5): DAMVIQNPRYQVTQFGKPVTLSCSQTLNHNVMYWYQQKSSQAPKLLFHYYDKDFNNEADTPDNFQSRRPNTSFCFLDIRSPGLGDTAMYLCATSRRDRGQETQYFGPGTRLLVL.

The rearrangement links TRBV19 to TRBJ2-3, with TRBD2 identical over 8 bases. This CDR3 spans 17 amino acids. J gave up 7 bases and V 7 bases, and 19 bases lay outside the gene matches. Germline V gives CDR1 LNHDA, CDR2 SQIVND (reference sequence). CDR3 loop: CASMPWGLAGLQNTQYF. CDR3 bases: TGTGCCAGTATGCCATGGGGGCTAGCGGGTCTACAGAATACGCAGTATTTT.

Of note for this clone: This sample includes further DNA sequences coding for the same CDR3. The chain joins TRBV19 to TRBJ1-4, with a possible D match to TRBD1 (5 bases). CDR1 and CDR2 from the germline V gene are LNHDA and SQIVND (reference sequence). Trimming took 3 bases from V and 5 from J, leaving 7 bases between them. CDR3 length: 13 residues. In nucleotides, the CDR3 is TGTGCCAGTAGTATCGGGGGGAATGAAAAACTGTTTTTT. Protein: CASSIGGNEKLFF. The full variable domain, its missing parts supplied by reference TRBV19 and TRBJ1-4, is DGGITQSPKYLFRKEGQNVTLSCEQNLNHDAMYWYRQDPGQGLRLIYYSQIVNDFQKGDIAEGYSVSREKKESFPLTVTSAQKNPTAFYLCASSIGGNEKLFFGSGTQLSVL.

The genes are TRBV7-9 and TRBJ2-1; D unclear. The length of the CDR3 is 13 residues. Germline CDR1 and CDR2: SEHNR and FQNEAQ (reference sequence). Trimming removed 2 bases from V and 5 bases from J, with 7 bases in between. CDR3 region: CASSLNQNNEQFF. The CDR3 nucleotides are TGTGCCAGCAGCTTAAATCAGAACAATGAGCAGTTCTTC.

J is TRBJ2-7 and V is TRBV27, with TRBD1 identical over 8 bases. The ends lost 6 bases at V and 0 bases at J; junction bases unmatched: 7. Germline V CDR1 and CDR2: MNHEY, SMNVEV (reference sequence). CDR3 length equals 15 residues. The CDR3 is CASRTRDRNSYEQYF. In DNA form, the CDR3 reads TGTGCCAGCAGAACCAGGGACAGGAACTCCTACGAGCAGTACTTC.

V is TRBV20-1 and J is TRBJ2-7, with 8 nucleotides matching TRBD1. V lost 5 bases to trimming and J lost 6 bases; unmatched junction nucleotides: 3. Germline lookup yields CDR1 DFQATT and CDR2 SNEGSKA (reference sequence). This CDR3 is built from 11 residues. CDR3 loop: CSASDRGEQYF. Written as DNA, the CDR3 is TGCAGTGCTTCCGACAGGGGCGAGCAGTACTTC.

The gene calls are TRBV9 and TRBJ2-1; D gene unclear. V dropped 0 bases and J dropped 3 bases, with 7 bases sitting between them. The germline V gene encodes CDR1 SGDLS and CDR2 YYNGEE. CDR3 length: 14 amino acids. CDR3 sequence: CASSVGSIYNEQFF. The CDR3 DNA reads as TGTGCCAGCAGCGTAGGCTCTATCTACAATGAGCAGTTCTTC.

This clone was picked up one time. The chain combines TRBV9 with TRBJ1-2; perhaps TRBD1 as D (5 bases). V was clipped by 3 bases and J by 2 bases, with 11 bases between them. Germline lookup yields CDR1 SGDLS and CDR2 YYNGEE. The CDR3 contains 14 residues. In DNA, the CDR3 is TGTGCCAGCAGCGCCAGGACAACGAACTATGGCTACACCTTC. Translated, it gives CASSARTTNYGYTF. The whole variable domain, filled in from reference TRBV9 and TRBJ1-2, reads DSGVTQTPKHLITATGQRVTLRCSPRSGDLSVYWYQQSLDQGLQFLIQYYNGEERAKGNILERFSAQQFPDLHSELNLSSLELGDSALYFCASSARTTNYGYTFGSGTRLTVV.

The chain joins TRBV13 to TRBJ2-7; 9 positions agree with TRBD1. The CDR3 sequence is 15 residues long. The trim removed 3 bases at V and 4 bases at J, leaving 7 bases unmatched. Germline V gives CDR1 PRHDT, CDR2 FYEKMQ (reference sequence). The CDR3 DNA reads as TGTGCCAGCAGCTTTGACAGGGGGGAGGAGTACGAGCAGTACTTC. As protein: CASSFDRGEEYEQYF.

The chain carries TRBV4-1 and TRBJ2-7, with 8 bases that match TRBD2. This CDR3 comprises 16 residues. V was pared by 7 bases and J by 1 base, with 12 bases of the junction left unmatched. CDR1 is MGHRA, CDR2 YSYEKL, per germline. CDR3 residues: CASTPVGRERSYEQYF. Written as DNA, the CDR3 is TGCGCCAGCACCCCGGTCGGGAGGGAGAGATCCTACGAGCAGTACTTC.

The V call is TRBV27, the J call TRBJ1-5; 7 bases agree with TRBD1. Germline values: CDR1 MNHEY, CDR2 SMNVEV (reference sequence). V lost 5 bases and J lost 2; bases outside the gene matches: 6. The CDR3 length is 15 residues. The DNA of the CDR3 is TGTGCCAGCAGTCGACAGGGTGCGGGCAATCAGCCCCAGCATTTT. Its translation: CASSRQGAGNQPQHF.

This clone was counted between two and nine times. The CDR3 DNA reads TGCGCCAGCAGCCAAGATAGCAGCGGGGGTGACAATGAGCAGTTCTTC. Translated, it gives CASSQDSSGGDNEQFF. V is TRBV4-1 and J is TRBJ2-1; TRBD2 matches 8 bases. With V trimmed by 0 bases and J by 5 bases, 6 bases remained unmatched. Germline-derived CDR1 and CDR2 are MGHRA and YSYEKL. The CDR3 runs to 16 residues.

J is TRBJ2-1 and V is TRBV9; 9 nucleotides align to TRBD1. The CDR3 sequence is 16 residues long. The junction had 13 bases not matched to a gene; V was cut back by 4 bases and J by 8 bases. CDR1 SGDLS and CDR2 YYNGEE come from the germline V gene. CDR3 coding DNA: TGTGCCAGCAGCCCCCCGGACAGGGGAGAAGGGGATGAGCAGTTCTTC. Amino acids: CASSPPDRGEGDEQFF. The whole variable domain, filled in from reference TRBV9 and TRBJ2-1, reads DSGVTQTPKHLITATGQRVTLRCSPRSGDLSVYWYQQSLDQGLQFLIQYYNGEERAKGNILERFSAQQFPDLHSELNLSSLELGDSALYFCASSPPDRGEGDEQFFGPGTRLTVL.